This TCR beta chain was obtained from a study of T cell responses to AZD1222 COVID-19 vaccine. As to this clone: Its cognate antigen is unknown.

Some clones are missing from TCRdb's copy, which holds only in-frame ones; the method was immunoSEQ multiplex PCR. In the table there are 90,000 to 130,000 clones, about 85% of which are singletons. General study points: Clonal diversity was possibly underestimated, and the donors were mostly white British, with more females.

The source was peripheral blood, collected on day 0 of AZD1222 vaccination. The TCR originated in an adult in good health.

As DNA, the CDR3 is TGTGCCAGCAGCCAAGGAGGTGGTGAGCAGTACTTC. It translates to CASSQGGGEQYF. The chain joins TRBV3-1 (or the pseudogene TRBV3-2) to TRBJ2-7; D gene ambiguous. The ends were cut back, 1 base at V and 7 bases at J, with 8 bases in the middle. In germline, CDR1 is LGHDT, CDR2 YNNKEL (reference sequence). The CDR3 is 12 amino acids.